One sample yielded the 8 T cell receptor beta chains listed below, sequenced in a study of OX40 agonist ivuxolimab in advanced cancers. Some clones are missing from TCRdb's copy, which holds only in-frame ones; the method was immunoSEQ multiplex PCR. The sample contains around 55,000 clones, nearly 90% of which appear only once. This specimen consisted of CD4+ or CD8+ T cells sorted from blood, obtained in a trial of the OX40 agonist ivuxolimab. The receptors stem from an adult with an advanced solid tumor such as melanoma, head and neck, liver or kidney cancer.

The chain's CDR3 is CASSLAVAGGDGYEQYF. The CDR3 nucleotides read TGCGCCAGCAGCTTGGCGGTAGCGGGAGGGGATGGCTACGAGCAGTACTTC. V is TRBV5-1 and J is TRBJ2-7; TRBD2 aligns across 11 bases. The V gene's germline CDR1 is SGHRS and CDR2 YFSETQ. The CDR3 runs 17 residues. The junction had 8 bases not matched to a gene; V was cut back by 0 bases and J by 3 bases.

This chain joins TRBV7-6 and TRBJ2-7; 8 bases align to TRBD1. CDR1 is SGHVS and CDR2 is FNYEAQ in the germline V gene. The V segment lost 1 base and the J segment 0 bases; nucleotides outside the gene matches: 2. CDR3 size: 15 residues. DNA for the CDR3: TGTGCCAGCAGCTTAGAGGACAGGGACTCCTACGAGCAGTACTTC. It encodes CASSLEDRDSYEQYF. Drawing the rest from reference TRBV7-6 and TRBJ2-7, the complete variable domain is GAGVSQSPRYKVTKRGQDVALRCDPISGHVSLYWYRQALGQGPEFLTYFNYEAQQDKSGLPNDRFSAERPEGSISTLTIQRTEQRDSAMYRCASSLEDRDSYEQYFGPGTRLTVT.

This sequence joins TRBV14 and TRBJ2-7; the D call may be TRBD1 or TRBD2 (5 bases each). Deletions cut 2 bases from V and 7 bases from J, with 18 bases between. The germline V gene encodes CDR1 SGHDN and CDR2 FVKESK. The CDR3 is 15 amino acids. For the CDR3, the DNA is TGTGCCAGCAGCCAACTTACCTCGGGACGTTCTGAGCAGTACTTC. Translated: CASSQLTSGRSEQYF.

The chain combines TRBV5-1 with TRBJ2-3; D may be TRBD2 (5 bases). Germline CDR1 and CDR2: SGHRS and YFSETQ. The CDR3 is 15 residues long. Trimming cost V 0 bases and J 0 bases, with 8 bases left between them. CDR3 coding DNA: TGCGCCAGCAGCTTGGGGGAGTCTAGCACAGATACGCAGTATTTT. This sequence encodes CASSLGESSTDTQYF.

This chain links TRBV7-9 with TRBJ1-2; D possibly corresponds to TRBD1 (5 bases). This CDR3 region has 14 residues. With 8 bases removed from V and 5 bases from J, the gap between germline ends came to 18 bases. CDR1 and CDR2 (germline): SEHNR, FQNEAQ (reference sequence). CDR3 sequence (DNA): TGTGCCAGCGCCACCCAGGGTGAGGGGTATGGCTACACCTTC. Protein: CASATQGEGYGYTF.

This rearrangement joins TRBV9 to TRBJ2-7; D unresolved. With 4 bases removed from V and 4 bases from J, the gap between germline ends came to 15 bases. The CDR3 consists of 14 residues. CDR1 is SGDLS and CDR2 is YYNGEE in the germline V gene. The DNA of the CDR3 is TGTGCCAGCAGCCCCGGTGGTAGCAGATACGAGCAGTACTTC. As protein: CASSPGGSRYEQYF.

The J gene is TRBJ1-2, the V gene TRBV28, with D tentatively TRBD1 (6 bases). The CDR3 extends over 14 amino acids. Per germline, CDR1 MDHEN and CDR2 SYDVKM. V dropped 2 bases and J dropped 4 bases, with 11 bases sitting between them. The CDR3 nucleotides are TGTGCCAGCAGTTTAGGGACATTACCCTATGGCTACACCTTC. Translation gives CASSLGTLPYGYTF.

V and J are TRBV7-2 and TRBJ2-3, with D possibly being TRBD2 (6 bases). V was cut by 1 base and J by 6 bases, with 17 bases left in between. The CDR3 contains 16 residues. Germline V gene lookup returns CDR1 SGHTA and CDR2 FQGNSA. CDR3 in DNA: TGTGCCAGCAGCTTAGTACTAGCTGCCTCCGTGGATACGCAGTATTTT. The encoded protein is CASSLVLAASVDTQYF.